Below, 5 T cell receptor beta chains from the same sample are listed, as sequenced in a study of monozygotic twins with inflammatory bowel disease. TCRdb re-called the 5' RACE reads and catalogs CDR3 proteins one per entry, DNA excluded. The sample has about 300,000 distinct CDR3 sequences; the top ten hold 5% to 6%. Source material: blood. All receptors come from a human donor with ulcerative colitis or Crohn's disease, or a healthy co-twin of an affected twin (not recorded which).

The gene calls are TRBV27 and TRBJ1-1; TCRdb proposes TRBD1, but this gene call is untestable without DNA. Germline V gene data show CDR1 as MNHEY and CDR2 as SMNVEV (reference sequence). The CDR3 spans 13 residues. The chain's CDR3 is CASRPHGQGPAFF.

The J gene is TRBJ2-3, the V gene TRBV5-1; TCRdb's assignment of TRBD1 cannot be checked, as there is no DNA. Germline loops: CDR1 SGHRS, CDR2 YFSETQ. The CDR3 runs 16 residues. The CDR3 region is CASSLEQGWSTDTQYF.

This CDR3 is CASSYSNGGAGELFF. The chain has TRBV6-5 and TRBJ2-2; TCRdb reports TRBD1, a call that lacks DNA to check it against. The CDR3 consists of 15 residues. Germline V gene data show CDR1 as MNHEY and CDR2 as SVGAGI.

The CDR3: CASRTGTVSYEQYF. The chain is built from TRBV28 and TRBJ2-7; without DNA, the TCRdb call of TRBD1 cannot be checked. The germline V gene encodes CDR1 MDHEN and CDR2 SYDVKM. The CDR3 extends over 14 amino acids. Complete variable domain (other parts from reference TRBV28 and TRBJ2-7): DVKVTQSSRYLVKRTGEKVFLECVQDMDHENMFWYRQDPGLGLRLIYFSYDVKMKEKGDIPEGYSVSREKKERFSLILESASTNQTSMYLCASRTGTVSYEQYFGPGTRLTVT.

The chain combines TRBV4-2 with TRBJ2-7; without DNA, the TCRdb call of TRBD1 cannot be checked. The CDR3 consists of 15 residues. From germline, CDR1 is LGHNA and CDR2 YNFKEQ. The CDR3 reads CASSQGWDSSYEQYF.